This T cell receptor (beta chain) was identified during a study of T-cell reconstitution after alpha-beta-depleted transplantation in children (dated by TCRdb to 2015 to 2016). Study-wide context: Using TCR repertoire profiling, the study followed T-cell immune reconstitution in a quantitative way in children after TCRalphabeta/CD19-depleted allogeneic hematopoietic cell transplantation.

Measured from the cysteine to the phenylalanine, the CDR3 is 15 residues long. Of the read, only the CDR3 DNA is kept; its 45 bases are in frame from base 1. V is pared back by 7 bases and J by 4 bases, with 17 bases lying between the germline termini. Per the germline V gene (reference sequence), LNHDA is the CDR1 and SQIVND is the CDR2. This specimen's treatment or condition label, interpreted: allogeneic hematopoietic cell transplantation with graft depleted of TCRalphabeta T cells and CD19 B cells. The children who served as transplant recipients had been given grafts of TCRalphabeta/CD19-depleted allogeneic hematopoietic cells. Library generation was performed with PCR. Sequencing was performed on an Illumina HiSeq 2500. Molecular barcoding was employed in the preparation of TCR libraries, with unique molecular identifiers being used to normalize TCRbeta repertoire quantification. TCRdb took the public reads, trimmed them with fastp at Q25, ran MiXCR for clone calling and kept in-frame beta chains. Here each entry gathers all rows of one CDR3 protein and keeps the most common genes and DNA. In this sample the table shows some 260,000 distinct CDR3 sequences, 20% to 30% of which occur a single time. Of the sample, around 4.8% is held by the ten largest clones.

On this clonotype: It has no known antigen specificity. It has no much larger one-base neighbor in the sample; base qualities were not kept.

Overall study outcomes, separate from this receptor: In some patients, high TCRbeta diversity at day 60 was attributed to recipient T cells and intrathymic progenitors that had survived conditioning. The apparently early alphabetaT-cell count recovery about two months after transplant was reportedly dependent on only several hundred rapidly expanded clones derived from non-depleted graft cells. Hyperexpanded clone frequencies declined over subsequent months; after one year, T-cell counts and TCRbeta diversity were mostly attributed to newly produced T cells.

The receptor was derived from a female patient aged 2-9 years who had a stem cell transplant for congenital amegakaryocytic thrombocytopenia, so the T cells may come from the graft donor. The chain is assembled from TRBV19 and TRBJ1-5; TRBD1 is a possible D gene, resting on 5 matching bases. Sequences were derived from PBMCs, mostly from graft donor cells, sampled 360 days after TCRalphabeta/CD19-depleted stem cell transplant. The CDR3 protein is CASTTPLGQNQPQHF. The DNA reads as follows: TGTGCCAGTACTACACCTCTGGGGCAGAATCAGCCCCAGCATTTT.